These 4 T cell receptor beta chains share one sample of origin, sequenced in a study of cytomegalovirus exposure and HLA in healthy donors. 13 Jbeta primers and 60 Vbeta primers were used for the PCR. Clones were read by immunoSEQ multiplex PCR, and TCRdb kept only the in-frame ones, dropping some. This sample has more than 95,000 clones, with over 65% found just once. Sample: PBMCs. These receptors all come from a man aged 18 to 29 in good health and CMV-seronegative.

V gene TRBV2 combines with J gene TRBJ2-3; 9 bases match TRBD1. The CDR3 has 15 amino acids. CDR1 SNHLY and CDR2 FYNNEI come from the germline V gene. V lost 3 bases, J lost 6 bases, and 7 bases stayed unmatched. This CDR3 is CASSDRGQGLDTQYF. As DNA, the CDR3 is TGTGCCAGCAGTGATCGCGGACAGGGGTTGGATACGCAGTATTTT.

In DNA, the CDR3 is TGTGCCAACAGGGACAGGGGGACTGAAGCTTTCTTT. Translated: CANRDRGTEAFF. The gene calls are TRBV27 and TRBJ1-1, with 11 bases aligning to TRBD1. Germline-derived CDR1 and CDR2 are MNHEY and SMNVEV (reference sequence). V lost 10 bases and J lost 5; bases outside the gene matches: 3. The length of the CDR3 is 12 residues.

J is TRBJ1-1 and V is TRBV7-9; D remains ambiguous. V lost 5 bases to trimming and J lost 1 base, with 17 bases between them. CDR3 length: 16 residues. Germline assignment: CDR1 SEHNR and CDR2 FQNEAQ (reference sequence). The CDR3 sequence: CASSIPGIRENTEAFF. CDR3 coding DNA: TGTGCCAGCAGCATCCCCGGGATCCGGGAGAACACTGAAGCTTTCTTT.

The chain joins TRBV13 to TRBJ2-7; 7 nucleotides line up with TRBD1. V lost 8 bases, J lost 1 base, and 5 bases stayed unmatched. The CDR3 runs to 13 residues. The germline CDR1 and CDR2 sequences are PRHDT and FYEKMQ (reference sequence). CDR3 in DNA: TGTGCCAGCGGCTACAGGGGTTCCTACGAGCAGTACTTC. Encoded protein: CASGYRGSYEQYF.